What follows is one T cell receptor beta chain and its context. The protocol was immunoSEQ multiplex PCR, while the TCRdb copy is restricted to in-frame clones and leaves out a portion. The sample includes about 200,000 clones, 80% to 90% of them seen just once. V was pared by 9 bases and J by 7 bases, with 21 bases between. The CDR3 is 14 residues long. The germline V gene encodes CDR1 LNHDA and CDR2 SQIVND (reference sequence). The record originates from a study of cytomegalovirus exposure and HLA in healthy donors. Input material: PBMCs. This chain uses TRBV19 with TRBJ1-1; weak D call: TRBD1 (6 bases). The receptor's source is a woman in her 30s in good health and CMV-seronegative. The CDR3 bases are TGTGCCAGCCGGGAATGGGGGCAAGACGGTGAAGCTTTCTTT. This encodes CASREWGQDGEAFF.